The rows below give T cell receptor beta chains drawn from one sample of a study of T-cell reconstitution after alpha-beta-depleted transplantation in children. TCRdb re-called the PCR reads through MiXCR, storing one row per CDR3 protein. This table holds approximately 630,000 distinct CDR3 sequences, around 13% found once. The sample here was PBMCs, taken before TCRalphabeta/CD19-depleted stem cell transplant. These receptor sequences come from a girl aged 2 to 10 with congenital amegakaryocytic thrombocytopenia, due to receive a stem cell transplant. Both conserved end residues are part of each CDR3. D genes are given only for firm matches. Clone size is stated in some rows and not others, as once, few, many or a class when expanded.

cdr3_aa cdr3_nt v_call clone_size j_call d_call
CSARGDYGYTF TGCAGTGCTAGAGGGGACTATGGCTACACCTTC TRBV20-1 many TRBJ1-2 -
CSAAGTSGSQNIQYF TGCAGCGCCGCCGGGACTAGCGGGAGCCAAAACATTCAGTACTTC TRBV29-1 few TRBJ2-4 TRBD2
CSARGGQQPQHF TGCAGTGCTAGGGGGGGACAGCAGCCCCAGCATTTT TRBV20-1 - TRBJ1-5 TRBD1
CSLTRAVSSYNEQFF TGCAGCCTCACCCGAGCAGTAAGCTCCTACAATGAGCAGTTCTTC TRBV29-1 many TRBJ2-1 -
CSAKSSGSQYNEQFF TGCAGTGCCAAATCCAGCGGGAGTCAGTACAATGAGCAGTTCTTC TRBV20-1 once TRBJ2-1 TRBD2
CASSPVRDQAYNEQFF TGCGCCAGCAGTCCAGTTCGGGACCAAGCCTACAATGAGCAGTTCTTC TRBV5-1 few TRBJ2-1 -
CATSRENNYGYTF TGTGCCACCAGCAGAGAAAATAACTATGGCTACACCTTC TRBV15 many TRBJ1-2 -
CSAKTPGLAGYNEQFF TGCAGCGCAAAAACCCCGGGGCTAGCGGGTTACAATGAGCAGTTCTTC TRBV20-1 many TRBJ2-1 TRBD2
CSARVDQGIYEQYF TGCAGTGCTAGAGTTGACCAGGGGATCTACGAGCAGTACTTC TRBV20-1 - TRBJ2-7 -
CAISPDRKIQETQYF TGTGCCATCAGTCCGGACAGAAAAATTCAAGAGACCCAGTACTTC TRBV10-3 - TRBJ2-5 -
CASSERLAGGEQYF TGCGCCAGCAGTGAGAGACTAGCGGGAGGAGAGCAGTACTTC TRBV10-1 many TRBJ2-7 TRBD2
CASSLGSLLAGSTDTQYF TGCGCCAGCAGCTTGGGATCCCTACTAGCGGGTAGCACAGATACGCAGTATTTT TRBV5-1 few TRBJ2-3 TRBD2
CASSFIDTSYEQYF TGCGCCAGCAGCTTTATCGACACCTCCTACGAGCAGTACTTC TRBV5-1 many TRBJ2-7 -
CASSRTSGGDTDTQYF TGTGCCAGCAGCCGGACTAGCGGAGGGGACACAGATACGCAGTATTTT TRBV14 many TRBJ2-3 TRBD2
CASSPGLFYEQYF TGTGCCAGCTCGCCGGGACTATTCTACGAGCAGTACTTC TRBV18 - TRBJ2-7 TRBD2
CASGRDQTRVEAFF TGTGCCAGCGGGAGAGACCAGACCCGGGTGGAAGCTTTCTTT TRBV27 - TRBJ1-1 -
CASSLARAGANVLIF TGTGCCAGCAGCTTAGCACGGGCTGGGGCCAACGTCCTGATTTTC TRBV7-9 - TRBJ2-6 -
CASSLAGEPFF TGTGCCAGCAGCTTAGCGGGGGAGCCGTTCTTC TRBV11-1 many TRBJ2-1 -
CASSPDGSTDTQYF TGTGCCAGCAGCCCCGACGGGAGCACAGATACGCAGTATTTT TRBV7-3 many TRBJ2-3 -
CASSYFAGDSYEQYF TGTGCCAGCAGTTACTTCGCGGGAGATTCCTACGAGCAGTACTTC TRBV6-5 many TRBJ2-7 TRBD2
CSVDFTSGIPNEQFF TGCAGCGTTGATTTTACTAGCGGGATTCCCAATGAGCAGTTCTTC TRBV29-1 many TRBJ2-1 TRBD2
CASSYSGYRRSPLHF TGTGCCAGCAGTTACTCAGGGTACCGAAGGTCACCCCTCCACTTT TRBV6-5 - TRBJ1-6 -
CSVVRQSWNTEAFF TGCAGCGTTGTGAGACAGTCCTGGAACACTGAAGCTTTCTTT TRBV29-1 many TRBJ1-1 -
CASSPGLEFYEQYF TGTGCCAGCAGTCCCGGACTGGAGTTCTACGAGCAGTACTTC TRBV27 many TRBJ2-7 -
CASSLVPSGNFNEQFF TGTGCCAGCAGCTTAGTACCCAGCGGGAATTTTAATGAGCAGTTCTTC TRBV7-2 many TRBJ2-1 TRBD2
CATSRDHVGLAGETQYF TGTGCCACCAGCAGAGATCACGTGGGACTAGCGGGAGAGACCCAGTACTTC TRBV15 few TRBJ2-5 TRBD2
CASSLAGQTPYGYTF TGTGCCAGCAGCTTGGCCGGTCAGACTCCCTATGGCTACACCTTC TRBV5-5 few TRBJ1-2 -
CASSFGSLSDTQYF TGTGCCAGCAGCTTTGGGTCTTTATCCGATACGCAGTATTTT TRBV11-2 - TRBJ2-3 -
CSANSGYRGEQFF TGCAGCGCGAATAGCGGGTACCGGGGTGAGCAGTTCTTC TRBV29-1 many TRBJ2-1 TRBD2
CSANPDFLLTDTQYF TGCAGTGCTAACCCCGACTTTCTGCTAACAGATACGCAGTATTTT TRBV20-1 many TRBJ2-3 -
CASRTNSGVFYEQYF TGCGCCAGCAGAACCAATAGCGGGGTTTTCTACGAGCAGTACTTC TRBV5-1 few TRBJ2-7 TRBD2
CASSYSASTDTQYF TGTGCCAGCAGTTACTCTGCTAGCACAGATACGCAGTATTTT TRBV6-5 few TRBJ2-3 -
CASSGGLSNQPQHF TGTGCCAGCTCAGGGGGCCTTAGCAATCAGCCCCAGCATTTT TRBV27 - TRBJ1-5 TRBD1
CAASGGDRGLNTEAFF TGTGCCGCCTCGGGCGGGGACAGGGGTTTGAACACTGAAGCTTTCTTT TRBV6-1 many TRBJ1-1 TRBD1
CSGHSLGLAENTQYF TGCAGCGGCCATTCACTCGGACTAGCGGAGAATACGCAGTATTTT TRBV20-1 many TRBJ2-3 TRBD2
CASSPSRAGQPQHF TGTGCCAGCAGTCCTAGCAGGGCAGGGCAGCCCCAGCATTTT TRBV12-3/TRBV12-4 - TRBJ1-5 -
CASSQVAGGPHNEQFF TGTGCCAGCAGCCAAGTAGCGGGAGGGCCTCACAATGAGCAGTTCTTC TRBV3-1 many TRBJ2-1 TRBD2
CASSLDPGKPQHF TGCGCCAGCAGCTTGGACCCAGGGAAGCCCCAGCATTTT TRBV5-1 - TRBJ1-5 -
CASHTFYEQYF TGTGCCAGCCACACGTTCTACGAGCAGTACTTC TRBV6-1 many TRBJ2-7 -
CASSRPGQGFSGANVLTF TGTGCCAGCAGTAGACCGGGACAGGGCTTCTCTGGGGCCAACGTCCTGACTTTC TRBV6-1 few TRBJ2-6 TRBD1
CASRSTGSNYGYTF TGTGCCAGCAGATCGACAGGCTCCAACTATGGCTACACCTTC TRBV6-4 many TRBJ1-2 -
CASSRSSYTEAFF TGTGCCAGCAGCCGATCATCGTACACTGAAGCTTTCTTT TRBV5-5 many TRBJ1-1 -
CASSPSSGSTYNEQFF TGCGCCAGCAGCCCTTCTAGCGGGAGCACCTACAATGAGCAGTTCTTC TRBV4-1 many TRBJ2-1 TRBD2
CSALDGFYNEQFF TGCAGTGCACTGGACGGGTTCTACAATGAGCAGTTCTTC TRBV20-1 few TRBJ2-1 -
CASSLARLAGATYNEQFF TGTGCCAGCAGCTTGGCCAGACTAGCGGGGGCTACCTACAATGAGCAGTTCTTC TRBV5-6 few TRBJ2-1 TRBD2